This TCR beta chain was obtained from a study of blood T cell repertoires in COVID-19. In the study overall: Spain, Italy and the United States supplied samples that represented acute and convalescent COVID-19.

Here immunoSEQ multiplex PCR was the method, and the copy in TCRdb shows in-frame clones only, minus some. The table shows under 250,000 clones, with around 82% occurring only once. Germline V gene lookup returns CDR1 SGHAT and CDR2 FQNNGV. The V gene end was trimmed by 6 bases and the J gene end by 4 bases; junction bases not matched to a gene: 11. The CDR3 has 16 residues. This study enrolled people aged about 18 to 95 from around 26 US geographic areas. Sequenced: PBMCs or T cells enriched from blood (not recorded which). This chain connects TRBV11-2 to TRBJ2-3; TRBD1 matches 9 bases. The sequence came from a young man with acute COVID-19. The DNA of the CDR3 is TGTGCCAGCAGACCTCCCGGGACAGGGAGTTCAGATACGCAGTATTTT. It translates to CASRPPGTGSSDTQYF.